What follows are 18 T cell receptor beta chains derived from one specimen sequenced in a study of T cell responses to AZD1222 COVID-19 vaccine. Produced via immunoSEQ multiplex PCR; TCRdb's table is partial and in-frame only. The top ten hold 3.5% to 4.5% of the sample, which has about 170,000 clones, 85% to 90% seen once. Sequenced material: peripheral blood, taken 28 days after the second dose of the MenACWY control vaccine. The receptors were gathered from an adult who received the MenACWY meningococcal vaccine as a control.

The chain employs TRBV5-4 and TRBJ2-1, with D possibly matching TRBD2 (6 bases). Germline CDR1 is SGHNT and CDR2 is YYREEE (reference sequence). There are 13 residues in the CDR3. The germline V and J ends were trimmed by 0 bases and 9 bases, with 10 bases remaining between them. CDR3 DNA sequence: TGTGCCAGCAGCTTGGCAGGAGGGACTGAGCAGTTCTTC. This sequence encodes CASSLAGGTEQFF.

The genes are TRBV5-1 and TRBJ1-6; tentatively, D is TRBD1 (6 bases). CDR1 is SGHRS, CDR2 YFSETQ, per germline. V dropped 3 bases and J dropped 7 bases, with 8 bases sitting between them. CDR3 length equals 13 residues. This chain's CDR3 is CASSSTGNSPLHF. DNA of the CDR3: TGCGCCAGCAGCTCCACAGGGAATTCACCCCTCCACTTT. The variable domain in full, completed from reference TRBV5-1 and TRBJ1-6, reads KAGVTQTPRYLIKTRGQQVTLSCSPISGHRSVSWYQQTPGQGLQFLFEYFSETQRNKGNFPGRFSGRQFSNSRSEMNVSTLELGDSALYLCASSSTGNSPLHFGNGTRLTVT.

V gene TRBV10-3 combines with J gene TRBJ2-7; 10 positions agree with TRBD1. CDR1 is ENHRY, CDR2 SYGVKD, per germline. CDR3 length: 16 residues. V lost 10 bases, J lost 2 bases, and 14 bases stayed unmatched. The CDR3 sequence: CATHGGAGTGAYEQYF. DNA for the CDR3: TGTGCCACCCACGGGGGAGCCGGGACAGGGGCCTACGAGCAGTACTTC.

The genes are TRBV27 and TRBJ2-7; TRBD1 matches 9 bases. The CDR3 consists of 17 residues. The V gene's germline CDR1 is MNHEY and CDR2 SMNVEV (reference sequence). With 3 bases clipped from V and 2 bases from J, the junction kept 11 bases outside the gene matches. This chain's CDR3 is CASSFGQGPPLAYEQYF. The CDR3 nucleotides are TGTGCCAGCAGTTTCGGACAGGGGCCCCCTTTAGCCTACGAGCAGTACTTC.

The chain employs TRBV12-3 or TRBV12-4 and TRBJ2-7; no definite D call. This CDR3 is 13 amino acids long. The V gene lost 2 bases and the J gene lost 2 bases, with 7 bases spanning the gap. The CDR3 loop is CASSLNFPYEQYF. The CDR3 DNA sequence: TGTGCCAGCAGTTTAAACTTTCCCTACGAGCAGTACTTC.

The gene calls are TRBV18 and TRBJ1-5; D is unresolved. Trimming pared 0 bases from V and 9 bases from J, leaving 9 bases between. This CDR3 contains 13 residues. Germline CDR1 is KGHSH and CDR2 is LQKENI. In DNA, the CDR3 is TGTGCCAGCTCACCACCGATGGTGGGGCCCCAGCATTTT. Translated, it gives CASSPPMVGPQHF.

The chain couples TRBV5-4 to TRBJ2-2; maybe TRBD1 (6 bases). V shed 10 bases and J shed 2 bases, with 12 bases lying between them. Germline CDR1 reads SGHNT; CDR2 reads YYREEE (reference sequence). This CDR3 contains 13 residues. The CDR3 sequence is CASQQGNTGELFF. DNA of the CDR3: TGTGCCTCACAACAGGGTAACACCGGGGAGCTGTTTTTT.

This chain links TRBV28 with TRBJ2-7; D is perhaps TRBD2 (6 bases). The CDR3 covers 14 residues. The V end lost 1 base, the J end lost 3 bases, and 10 bases lay between the germline ends. CDR1 is MDHEN and CDR2 is SYDVKM in the germline V gene. For the CDR3, the DNA is TGTGCCAGCAGTTTATACCGGGACTTCTACGAGCAGTACTTC. It translates to CASSLYRDFYEQYF.

The rearrangement links TRBV7-9 to TRBJ1-1; D gene ambiguous. Germline V lookup: CDR1 SEHNR, CDR2 FQNEAQ (reference sequence). CDR3 length: 16 amino acids. V was trimmed by 4 bases and J by 2 bases, leaving 17 bases between them. Written as DNA, the CDR3 is TGTGCCAGCAGCTCGTATCGCGGTCCCGGCAACACTGAAGCTTTCTTT. Its protein product is CASSSYRGPGNTEAFF.

The chain carries TRBV27 and TRBJ1-5; TRBD1 is a possible D gene (6 bases). Germline CDR1 reads MNHEY; CDR2 reads SMNVEV (reference sequence). This CDR3 is 16 amino acids long. V lost 6 bases to trimming and J lost 0 bases, with 15 bases between them. CDR3 bases: TGTGCCAGCAGCCCCCTGGACAGTTATAGCAATCAGCCCCAGCATTTT. It codes for CASSPLDSYSNQPQHF.

The CDR3 DNA sequence: TGTGCCATCAGTGGGGGTCTGGGTACCGCTTCGGGGCGGGAGTCTCTTCGCGAGCAGTACTTC. It is translated as CAISGGLGTASGRESLREQYF. The chain uses TRBV10-3 and TRBJ2-7, with 7 bases aligning to TRBD2. Germline CDR1 ENHRY, CDR2 SYGVKD. The CDR3 has 21 residues. J was trimmed by 6 bases and V by 4 bases; bases with no gene match: 30.

The rearrangement uses TRBV6-2 or TRBV6-3 and TRBJ1-6, with unresolved D. Germline CDR1 and CDR2: MNHEY and SVGEGT. V lost 2 bases and J 10 bases, leaving 12 bases between the germline ends. The CDR3 consists of 14 residues. The CDR3 nucleotides read TGTGCCAGCAGTTACCCGCCTTCGAGCTCACCCCTCCACTTT. Its translation: CASSYPPSSSPLHF.

The V gene is TRBV5-1, the J gene TRBJ1-1; no clear D. CDR1 is SGHRS and CDR2 is YFSETQ in the germline V gene. V was pared by 0 bases and J by 7 bases, with 13 bases between. This CDR3 has 14 amino acids. The CDR3 coding sequence is TGCGCCAGCAGCTTGGGGATCGGGGTCCTTGAAGCTTTCTTT. It encodes CASSLGIGVLEAFF. Based on the CDR3 plus reference TRBV5-1 and TRBJ1-1, the full variable domain is KAGVTQTPRYLIKTRGQQVTLSCSPISGHRSVSWYQQTPGQGLQFLFEYFSETQRNKGNFPGRFSGRQFSNSRSEMNVSTLELGDSALYLCASSLGIGVLEAFFGQGTRLTVV.

The chain is built from TRBV5-8 and TRBJ2-1, with D tentatively TRBD1 (5 bases). This CDR3 contains 8 residues. Germline V gives CDR1 SGHTS, CDR2 YDEGEE. V lost 10 bases and J lost 12, with 8 bases in between. For the CDR3, the DNA is TGTGCCGGAAGGGGGCAGTTCTTC. Translated: CAGRGQFF.

The DNA for the CDR3 is TGTGCCAGCAGTTACGGGATCTCTGGGGCCAACGTCCTGACTTTC. Protein product: CASSYGISGANVLTF. The V gene is TRBV6-5, the J gene TRBJ2-6, with no clear D. The CDR3 is made up of 15 amino acids. Looked up from germline, CDR1 is MNHEY and CDR2 is SVGAGI. The V gene lost 2 bases and the J gene lost 0 bases, with 5 bases spanning the gap.

The V and J genes are TRBV2 and TRBJ1-5; TRBD1 matches at 9 bases. With V trimmed by 7 bases and J by 0 bases, 10 bases remained unmatched. CDR1 is SNHLY and CDR2 is FYNNEI in the germline V gene. This CDR3 spans 17 amino acids. The CDR3 loop is CASKGPGQGYSNQPQHF. Here the CDR3 DNA reads TGTGCCAGCAAGGGTCCGGGACAGGGTTATAGCAATCAGCCCCAGCATTTT.

The rearrangement joins TRBV18 to TRBJ1-2; 12 bases match TRBD1. The CDR3 is made up of 16 amino acids. Unmatched junction bases numbered 7, after V lost 5 bases and J lost 3 bases. CDR1 and CDR2 (germline): KGHSH, LQKENI. The CDR3: CASSSSGTGGHYGYTF. CDR3 sequence (DNA): TGTGCCAGCTCATCGTCCGGGACAGGGGGCCACTATGGCTACACCTTC.

V and J are TRBV6-2 or TRBV6-3 and TRBJ1-2; D is unclear. V gave up 0 bases and J gave up 4 bases, with 12 bases separating them. Germline loops: CDR1 MNHEY, CDR2 SVGEGT. This CDR3 region has 15 residues. The CDR3 loop reads CASSYSSASSYGYTF. The CDR3 DNA reads as TGTGCCAGCAGTTACTCTTCTGCGTCGAGCTATGGCTACACCTTC.